This TCR beta chain emerged from a study of shared clonotypes between healthy human individuals. Trimming left V 2 bases short and J 0 bases short, with 11 bases between. The CDR3 extends over 17 amino acids. Germline V CDR1 and CDR2: SGHTA, FQGNSA. Assay used: immunoSEQ multiplex PCR; TCRdb lists only in-frame clones, some missing. The repertoire holds roughly 2.2 million clones, with around 90% as singletons. V is TRBV7-2 and J is TRBJ1-6, with a possible D match to TRBD1 (5 bases). The receptor was isolated from a young man in good health. Some clones in this sample may be carry-over from other donors' samples. Sample: naive CD4+ T cells from PBMCs. Subset reported: CD45RA+ positively selected. The CDR3 bases are TGTGCCAGCAGCTTAAAGGGGCTGAGCTCCTATAATTCACCCCTCCACTTT. It translates to CASSLKGLSSYNSPLHF.